The TCR beta chain under discussion was sequenced for a study of Graves' ophthalmopathy and Graves' hyperthyroidism (dated by TCRdb to 2016 to 2018). For context, the study as a whole: Peripheral blood was collected at initial diagnosis, prior to any treatment. After sampling, hyperthyroidism patients received methimazole starting at 30 mg daily, and ophthalmopathy patients received high-dose intravenous methylprednisolone. In total, around 130 blood samples were TCR-sequenced: approximately 40 ophthalmopathy, about 75 hyperthyroidism and some 17 hyperthyroidism-to-ophthalmopathy patients. In over 5 hyperthyroidism patients, the T-cell repertoire of thyroid tissue was compared with the T-cell repertoire of blood. The study used TCR beta repertoire signatures to distinguish Graves' ophthalmopathy from Graves' hyperthyroidism and to predict progression to ophthalmopathy. An independent validation cohort comprised around 19 hyperthyroidism patients and roughly 15 patients who later progressed from hyperthyroidism to ophthalmopathy. For training and testing, the 100 or so patients in the discovery cohort were randomly divided in a 7:3 ratio. To explore V-J signatures distinguishing ophthalmopathy from hyperthyroidism, a discovery set of 100 patients (fewer than 45 ophthalmopathy, roughly 60 stable hyperthyroidism) was enrolled.

A patient counted as having stable hyperthyroidism if there was no progression to ophthalmopathy within 18 months of follow-up. The hyperthyroidism patients were 18 to 65 years old and newly diagnosed, with a disease duration of less than 2 months. Patients with other autoimmune diseases, uncontrolled infections, pregnancy or lactation were excluded from the study. Diagnosis relied on clinical symptoms, serum thyroxine, TRAb, thyroid ultrasound and orbital computed tomography. Ficoll-Paque density gradient centrifugation was used to isolate PBMCs from about 9 ml of fresh peripheral blood. Total RNA was extracted with Trizol reagent and quality-checked on an Agilent 2100 Bioanalyzer. This clonotype was seen many times. Its antigen is not yet known. Nothing much larger sits one base from this clone, and base qualities are not available. Points the paper makes about the study in general: In cross-validation, the 13-signature model distinguished ophthalmopathy from stable hyperthyroidism with around 90% sensitivity and roughly 81% specificity, while in the test set the corresponding values were 80% and 75%. In validation, the model predicted ophthalmopathy progression with about 70% sensitivity and 72.22% specificity; eleven to twelve predicted patients were CT-confirmed with GO in a median of approximately six months. Most expanded thyroid clonotypes with a frequency above 0.001 also appeared in blood, which suggests that blood repertoires may reflect the immune response in the thyroid. No statistical method was used to predetermine the sample size, and group allocation was not hidden from the investigators.

From the germline V gene, CDR1 is SQVTM and CDR2 is ANQGSEA. Counted from cysteine to phenylalanine, this CDR3 has 10 amino acids. The read is trimmed to its CDR3 DNA, 30 bases read in frame from base 1. V is cut by 4 bases and J by 13 bases, and the space between the germline ends is 11 bases. For repertoire sequencing, the TCR beta CDR3 regions were amplified from RNA transcripts. The first round was an RT-PCR using HTBI primers with the Qiagen OneStep RT-PCR kit, and this first round was followed by a second-round multiplex PCR, then size selection and purification. Libraries were sequenced on an Illumina HiSeq2000 using paired-end 100 bp reads. Under the source paper's analysis protocol: SOAPnuke was used to process the reads, throwing out any read that had adapters, had uncalled bases, had a mean Phred below 15, or lacked an exact constant-primer or identifier match. High-quality paired reads were merged with COPE v1.2.5. Each unique nucleotide sequence was defined as a clonotype, and clonotypes were aligned to IMGT TRB V, D and J references with MiTCR v1.1. Only V-J combinations with frequency above 0.0001 were analysed, covering about 99% of repertoires. A TCR clonal expansion and chaos score per V-J combination was defined as the ratio of F50 clonal expansion to chaos observed in the TCRdist matrix. Welch's t-statistics and random forest were used to reduce the features to about 14 V-J combinations, which were then used as input to a naive Bayes classifier. The Morisita-Horn index was used to measure how similar the thyroid and blood repertoires were. The raw public reads went through TCRdb reprocessing: fastp at Q25, MiXCR clone calling, in-frame beta chains kept. Here each entry gathers all rows of one CDR3 protein and keeps the most common genes and DNA. The V and J calls and clone size are TCRdb's, not the authors'. Here the sample has just over 600,000 distinct CDR3 sequences; roughly 20% occur a single time. Around 7% of the sample belongs to the ten largest clones.

Sequencing used peripheral blood. The sequence is built from TRBV29-1 and TRBJ2-4, with the D gene possibly TRBD1 or TRBD2, each one fitting 6 bases. The sequence derives from a woman aged 18-29 years with stable Graves' hyperthyroidism. Some clones in this sample may be carry-over from other donors' samples. Donor details come from another sample of the same person, matched by shared clones. The CDR3 here reads CSVAEGGQYF. The sequenced DNA is TGCAGCGTTGCCGAGGGGGGCCAGTACTTC.